Below, 26 T cell receptor beta chains from the same sample are listed, as sequenced in a study of monozygotic twins with inflammatory bowel disease. TCRdb reanalyzed the 5' RACE reads, giving one entry per CDR3 protein sequence and no DNA. This sample carries 400,000 or so distinct CDR3 sequences, with around 2.4% going to the ten biggest clones. Sequenced material: blood. The receptors stem from a human donor with ulcerative colitis or Crohn's disease, or a healthy co-twin of an affected twin (not recorded which).

The genes are TRBV29-1 and TRBJ2-7; the TCRdb call, TRBD1, lacks DNA for checking. Germline CDR1 and CDR2: SQVTM and ANQGSEA. The CDR3 length is 13 residues. The chain's CDR3 is CSVDRRGQGEQYF.

The chain has TRBV7-2 and TRBJ2-7. CDR1 is SGHTA, CDR2 FQGNSA, per germline. There are 13 residues in the CDR3. CDR3 amino acids: CASSPIGPYEQYF.

The rearrangement joins TRBV5-1 to TRBJ2-2; TCRdb's D call of TRBD1 is untestable without DNA. Germline V gene data show CDR1 as SGHRS and CDR2 as YFSETQ. There are 14 residues in the CDR3. CDR3: CASTRTENTGELFF.

The V gene is TRBV12-3 or TRBV12-4, the J gene TRBJ2-7. CDR3 size: 15 residues. The CDR3 reads CASSFETDLTYEQYF.

The chain employs TRBV10-3 and TRBJ2-1; TCRdb's D gene call, TRBD2, goes unchecked for lack of DNA. Germline lookup yields CDR1 ENHRY and CDR2 SYGVKD. The CDR3 loop spans 15 amino acids. CDR3 loop: CAIGASGGAIDEQFF.

The chain recombines TRBV12-3 or TRBV12-4 with TRBJ1-1; TCRdb picks TRBD1, but there is no DNA to check that call. CDR3 size: 14 residues. Here the CDR3 reads CASSPATGATEAFF.

This sequence joins TRBV6-1 and TRBJ2-7; the D call of TRBD1 rests on TCRdb alone, since no DNA is present to check it. Per germline, CDR1 MNHNS and CDR2 SASEGT. The CDR3 loop spans 13 amino acids. The CDR3 loop is CASRREIYDEQYF.

The chain combines TRBV6-1 with TRBJ2-3; TCRdb picks TRBD1, but there is no DNA to check that call. This CDR3 is built from 16 residues. CDR1 MNHNS and CDR2 SASEGT come from the germline V gene. The CDR3 is CASSVGAGVSTDTQYF.

CDR3: CASSPRDRGGYGYTF. This chain links TRBV7-9 with TRBJ1-2; TCRdb returns TRBD1, unconfirmable since there is no DNA. Germline-derived CDR1 and CDR2 are SEHNR and FQNEAQ (reference sequence). This CDR3 has 15 residues.

V gene TRBV4-2 combines with J gene TRBJ1-2; TCRdb picks TRBD1, but there is no DNA to check that call. This CDR3 has 16 amino acids. In germline, CDR1 is LGHNA, CDR2 YNFKEQ. CDR3 residues: CASSQEIQTGRYGYTF.

The chain uses TRBV18 and TRBJ2-7; TCRdb's assignment of TRBD2 cannot be checked, as there is no DNA. Looked up from germline, CDR1 is KGHSH and CDR2 is LQKENI. This CDR3 is built from 15 residues. CDR3 region: CASSPSSGGLYEQYF.

The CDR3 reads CSARRGGGALEETQYF. This chain joins TRBV20-1 and TRBJ2-5; TCRdb returns TRBD1, unconfirmable since there is no DNA. There are 16 residues in the CDR3. Germline CDR1 and CDR2: DFQATT and SNEGSKA (reference sequence).

This chain uses TRBV29-1 with TRBJ2-3; the D call from TCRdb, TRBD1, cannot be confirmed without DNA. Germline V lookup: CDR1 SQVTM, CDR2 ANQGSEA. This CDR3 spans 13 amino acids. The CDR3 reads CSVQRGSTDTQYF.

V gene TRBV5-1 combines with J gene TRBJ1-3; no DNA is available, so the TRBD1 call from TCRdb remains unchecked. The CDR3 runs to 16 residues. Germline V lookup: CDR1 SGHRS, CDR2 YFSETQ. CDR3 loop: CASSLGQAVSGNTIYF.

V and J are TRBV28 and TRBJ2-3; TCRdb designates TRBD1, a call that cannot be tested without DNA. The length of the CDR3 is 16 residues. Per the germline V gene, CDR1 is MDHEN and CDR2 is SYDVKM. The CDR3 reads CASRTSRDTITDTQYF.

V gene TRBV7-2 combines with J gene TRBJ2-5; there is no DNA to check the TCRdb D call of TRBD1. CDR3 length: 15 amino acids. Looked up from germline, CDR1 is SGHTA and CDR2 is FQGNSA. CDR3 in amino acids: CASSSRQGAKETQYF.

CDR3 region: CASSYEPQLESYGYTF. The chain is built from TRBV6-2 or TRBV6-3 and TRBJ1-2. The CDR3 runs to 16 residues. Per the germline V gene, CDR1 is MNHEY and CDR2 is SVGEGT.

J is TRBJ2-5 and V is TRBV7-9; no DNA is available, so the TRBD1 call from TCRdb remains unchecked. This CDR3 comprises 15 residues. CDR1 SEHNR and CDR2 FQNEAQ come from the germline V gene (reference sequence). The CDR3: CASSWDWDRQETQYF.

J is TRBJ2-2 and V is TRBV5-6; absent DNA, TCRdb's TRBD1 call cannot be checked. The CDR3 contains 15 residues. CDR1 is SGHDT and CDR2 is YYEEEE in the germline V gene. CDR3 amino acids: CASSRWDRYTGELFF. The full variable domain, rest sourced from reference TRBV5-6 and TRBJ2-2, is DAGVTQSPTHLIKTRGQQVTLRCSPKSGHDTVSWYQQALGQGPQFIFQYYEEEERQRGNFPDRFSGHQFPNYSSELNVNALLLGDSALYLCASSRWDRYTGELFFGEGSRLTVL.

This chain joins TRBV30 and TRBJ2-5. The CDR3 has 12 amino acids. Germline V gene lookup returns CDR1 GTSNPN and CDR2 SVGIG (reference sequence). CDR3 in amino acids: CALSGNQETQYF.

The chain carries TRBV11-1 and TRBJ2-7; the D gene TCRdb calls, TRBD2, cannot be checked with no DNA. The CDR3 contains 14 residues. The germline V gene encodes CDR1 SGHAT and CDR2 FQDESV (reference sequence). The CDR3 loop is CASSSPGLAVEQYF.

This chain connects TRBV12-3 or TRBV12-4 to TRBJ2-1; with no DNA, the TCRdb D assignment of TRBD2 cannot be verified. CDR3 length equals 16 residues. This chain's CDR3 is CASSLDGERNYNEQFF.

V and J are TRBV6-1 and TRBJ2-1; the D call of TRBD2 rests on TCRdb alone, since no DNA is present to check it. The CDR3 sequence is 16 residues long. CDR1 and CDR2 (germline): MNHNS, SASEGT. CDR3 in amino acids: CATGEPLAGKNNEQFF.

V and J are TRBV28 and TRBJ1-5; TCRdb reports TRBD1, a call that lacks DNA to check it against. CDR1 is MDHEN, CDR2 SYDVKM, per germline. The CDR3 runs 17 residues. CDR3 amino acids: CASRPEQGWVLGQPQHF.

The CDR3 here is CAIMPSETYEQYF. The chain has TRBV10-3 and TRBJ2-7; TCRdb's D call of TRBD2 is untestable without DNA. Germline CDR1 reads ENHRY; CDR2 reads SYGVKD. This CDR3 has 13 amino acids.

The chain has TRBV12-3 or TRBV12-4 and TRBJ1-1. The CDR3 length is 14 residues. This chain's CDR3 is CASRGQAGTIKAFF.